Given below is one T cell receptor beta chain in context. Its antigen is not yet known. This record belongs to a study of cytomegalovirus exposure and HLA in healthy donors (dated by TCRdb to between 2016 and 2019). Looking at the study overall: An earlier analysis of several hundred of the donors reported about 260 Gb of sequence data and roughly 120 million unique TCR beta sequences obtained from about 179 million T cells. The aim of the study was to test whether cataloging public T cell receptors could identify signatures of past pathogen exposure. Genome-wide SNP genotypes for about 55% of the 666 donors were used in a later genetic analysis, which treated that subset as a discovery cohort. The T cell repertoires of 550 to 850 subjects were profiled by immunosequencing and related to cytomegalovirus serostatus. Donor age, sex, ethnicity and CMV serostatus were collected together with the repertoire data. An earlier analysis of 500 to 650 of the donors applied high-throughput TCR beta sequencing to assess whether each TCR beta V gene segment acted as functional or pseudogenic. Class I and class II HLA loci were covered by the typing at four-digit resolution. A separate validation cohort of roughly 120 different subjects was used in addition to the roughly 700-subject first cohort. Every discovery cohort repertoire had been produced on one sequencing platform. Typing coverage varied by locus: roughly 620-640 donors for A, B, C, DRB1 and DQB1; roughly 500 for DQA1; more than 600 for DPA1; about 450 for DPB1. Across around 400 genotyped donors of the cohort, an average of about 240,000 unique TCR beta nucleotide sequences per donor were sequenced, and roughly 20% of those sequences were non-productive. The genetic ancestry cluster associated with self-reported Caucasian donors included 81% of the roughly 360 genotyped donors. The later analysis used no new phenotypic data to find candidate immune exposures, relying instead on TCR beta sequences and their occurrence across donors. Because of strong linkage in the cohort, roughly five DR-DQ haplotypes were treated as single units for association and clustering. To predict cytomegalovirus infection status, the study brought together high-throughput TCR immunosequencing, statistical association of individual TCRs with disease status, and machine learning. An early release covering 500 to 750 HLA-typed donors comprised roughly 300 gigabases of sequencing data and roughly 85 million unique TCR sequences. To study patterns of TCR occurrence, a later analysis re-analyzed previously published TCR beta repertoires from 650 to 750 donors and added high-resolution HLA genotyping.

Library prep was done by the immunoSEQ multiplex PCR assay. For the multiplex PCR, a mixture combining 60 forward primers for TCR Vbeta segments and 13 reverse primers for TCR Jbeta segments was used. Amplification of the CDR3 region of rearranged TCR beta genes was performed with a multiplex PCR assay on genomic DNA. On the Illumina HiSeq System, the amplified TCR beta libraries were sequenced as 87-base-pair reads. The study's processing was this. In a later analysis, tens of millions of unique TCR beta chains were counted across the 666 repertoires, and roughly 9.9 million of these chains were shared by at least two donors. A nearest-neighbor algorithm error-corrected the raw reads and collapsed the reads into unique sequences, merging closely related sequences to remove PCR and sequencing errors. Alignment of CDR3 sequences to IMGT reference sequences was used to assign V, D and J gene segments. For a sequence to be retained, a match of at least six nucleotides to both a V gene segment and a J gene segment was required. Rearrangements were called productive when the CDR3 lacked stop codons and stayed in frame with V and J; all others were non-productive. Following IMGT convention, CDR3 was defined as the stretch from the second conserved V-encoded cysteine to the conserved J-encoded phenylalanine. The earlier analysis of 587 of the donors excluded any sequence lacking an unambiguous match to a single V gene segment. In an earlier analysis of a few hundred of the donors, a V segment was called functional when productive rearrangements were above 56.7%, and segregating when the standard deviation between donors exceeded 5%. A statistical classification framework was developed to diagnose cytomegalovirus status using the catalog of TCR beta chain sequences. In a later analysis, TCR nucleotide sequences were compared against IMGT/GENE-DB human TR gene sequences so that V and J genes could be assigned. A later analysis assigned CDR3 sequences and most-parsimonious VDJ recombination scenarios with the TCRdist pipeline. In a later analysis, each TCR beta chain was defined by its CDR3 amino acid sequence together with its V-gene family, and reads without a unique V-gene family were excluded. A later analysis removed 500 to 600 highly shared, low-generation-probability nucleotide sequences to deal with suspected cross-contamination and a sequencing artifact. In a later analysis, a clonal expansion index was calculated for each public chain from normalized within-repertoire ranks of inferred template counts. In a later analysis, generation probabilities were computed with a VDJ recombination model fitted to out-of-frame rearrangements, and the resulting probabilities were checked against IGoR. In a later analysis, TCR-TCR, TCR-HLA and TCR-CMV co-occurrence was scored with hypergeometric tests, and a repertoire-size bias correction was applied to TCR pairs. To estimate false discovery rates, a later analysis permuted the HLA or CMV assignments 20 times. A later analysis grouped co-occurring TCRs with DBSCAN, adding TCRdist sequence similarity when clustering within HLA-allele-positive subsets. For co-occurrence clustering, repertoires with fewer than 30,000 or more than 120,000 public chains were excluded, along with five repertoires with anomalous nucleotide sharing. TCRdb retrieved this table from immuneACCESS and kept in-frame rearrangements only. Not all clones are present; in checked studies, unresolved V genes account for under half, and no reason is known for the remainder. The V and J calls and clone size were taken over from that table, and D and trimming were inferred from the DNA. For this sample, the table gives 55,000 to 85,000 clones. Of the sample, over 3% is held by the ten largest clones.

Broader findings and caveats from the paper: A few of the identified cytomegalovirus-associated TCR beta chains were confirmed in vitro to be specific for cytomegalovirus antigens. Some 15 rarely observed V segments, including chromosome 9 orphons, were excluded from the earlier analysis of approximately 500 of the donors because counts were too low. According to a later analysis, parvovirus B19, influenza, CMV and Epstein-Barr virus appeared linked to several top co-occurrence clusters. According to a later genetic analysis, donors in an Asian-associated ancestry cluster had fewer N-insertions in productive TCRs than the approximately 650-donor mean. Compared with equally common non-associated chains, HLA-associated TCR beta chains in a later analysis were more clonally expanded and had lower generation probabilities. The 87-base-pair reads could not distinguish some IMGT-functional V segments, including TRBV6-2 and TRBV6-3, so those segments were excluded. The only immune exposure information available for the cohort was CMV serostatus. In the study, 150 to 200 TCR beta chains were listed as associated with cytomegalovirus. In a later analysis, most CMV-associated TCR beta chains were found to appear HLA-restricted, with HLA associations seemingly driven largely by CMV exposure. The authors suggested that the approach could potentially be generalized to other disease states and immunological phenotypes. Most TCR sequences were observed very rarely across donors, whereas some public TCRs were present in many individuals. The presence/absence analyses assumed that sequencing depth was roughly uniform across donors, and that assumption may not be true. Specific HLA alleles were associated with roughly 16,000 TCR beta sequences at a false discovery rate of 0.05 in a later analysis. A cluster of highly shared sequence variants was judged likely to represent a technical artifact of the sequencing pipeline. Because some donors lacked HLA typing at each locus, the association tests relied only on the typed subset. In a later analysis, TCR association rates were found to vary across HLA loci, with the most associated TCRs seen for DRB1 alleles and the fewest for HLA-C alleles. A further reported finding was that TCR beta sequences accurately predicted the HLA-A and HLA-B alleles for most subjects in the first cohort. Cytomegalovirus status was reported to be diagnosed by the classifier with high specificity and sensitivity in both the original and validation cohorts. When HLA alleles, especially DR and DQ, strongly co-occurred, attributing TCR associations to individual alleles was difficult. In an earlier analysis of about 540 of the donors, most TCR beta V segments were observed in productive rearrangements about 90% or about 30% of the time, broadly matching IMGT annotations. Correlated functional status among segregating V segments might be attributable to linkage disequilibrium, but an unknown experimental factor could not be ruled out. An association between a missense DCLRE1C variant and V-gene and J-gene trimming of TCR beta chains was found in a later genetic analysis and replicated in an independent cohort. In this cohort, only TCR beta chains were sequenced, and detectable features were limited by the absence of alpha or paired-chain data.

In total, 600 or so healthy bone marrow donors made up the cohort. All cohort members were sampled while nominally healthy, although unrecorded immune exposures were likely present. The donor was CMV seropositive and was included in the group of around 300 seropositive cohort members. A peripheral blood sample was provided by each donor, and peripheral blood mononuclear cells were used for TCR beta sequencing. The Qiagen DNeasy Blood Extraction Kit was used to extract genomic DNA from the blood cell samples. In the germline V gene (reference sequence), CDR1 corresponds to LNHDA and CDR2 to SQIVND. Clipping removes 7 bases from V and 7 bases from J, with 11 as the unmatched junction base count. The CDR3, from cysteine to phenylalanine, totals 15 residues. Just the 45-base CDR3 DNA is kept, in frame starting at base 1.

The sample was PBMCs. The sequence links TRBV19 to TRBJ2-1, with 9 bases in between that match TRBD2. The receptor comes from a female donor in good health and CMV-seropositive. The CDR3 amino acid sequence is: CASTILASGMNEQFF. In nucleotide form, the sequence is TGTGCCAGTACGATCTTGGCTAGCGGGATGAATGAGCAGTTCTTC.